This T cell receptor (beta chain) derives from a study of blood T cell repertoires in COVID-19. The CDR3 runs 15 residues. With 4 bases removed from V and 4 bases from J, the gap between germline ends came to 16 bases. The germline V gene has CDR1 MGHRA and CDR2 YSYEKL. Authors' analysis steps: Estimates of nucleated cell counts were drawn from the amplification of reference gene primers. Data came from immunoSEQ multiplex PCR; TCRdb stores just in-frame clones and leaves some out. That table gives V, J and clone size, and the DNA gave D and trimming. This table has over 120,000 clones, roughly four fifths appearing once.

The source is an elderly woman with acute or convalescent COVID-19. Sequencing used peripheral blood. This rearrangement joins TRBV4-1 to TRBJ1-2; D unclear. CDR3 region: CASSPRAAGSYGYTF. CDR3 bases: TGCGCCAGCAGCCCCCGTGCAGCCGGGAGCTATGGCTACACCTTC.